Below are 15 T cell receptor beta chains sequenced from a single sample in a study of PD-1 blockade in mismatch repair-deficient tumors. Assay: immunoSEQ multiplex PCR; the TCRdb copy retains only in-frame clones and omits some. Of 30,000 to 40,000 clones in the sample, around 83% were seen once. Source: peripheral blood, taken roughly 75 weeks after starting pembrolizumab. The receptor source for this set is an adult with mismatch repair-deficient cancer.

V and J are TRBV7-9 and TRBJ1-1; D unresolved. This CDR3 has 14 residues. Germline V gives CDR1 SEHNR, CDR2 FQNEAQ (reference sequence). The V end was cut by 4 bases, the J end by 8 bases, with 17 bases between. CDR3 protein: CASSSYAGSIEAFF. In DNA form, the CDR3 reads TGTGCCAGCAGCTCCTACGCCGGTAGCATAGAAGCTTTCTTT.

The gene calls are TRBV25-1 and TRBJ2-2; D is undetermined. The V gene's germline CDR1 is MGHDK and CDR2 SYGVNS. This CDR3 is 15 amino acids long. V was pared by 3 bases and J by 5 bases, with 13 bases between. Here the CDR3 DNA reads TGTGCCAGCAGTGATGACCGAGGTTGGACCGGGGAGCTGTTTTTT. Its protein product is CASSDDRGWTGELFF.

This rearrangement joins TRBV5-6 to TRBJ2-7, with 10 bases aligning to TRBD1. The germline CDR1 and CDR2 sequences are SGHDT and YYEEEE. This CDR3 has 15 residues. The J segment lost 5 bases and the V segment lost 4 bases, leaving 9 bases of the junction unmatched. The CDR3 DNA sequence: TGTGCCAGCAGCAATCAGGGACAGGGGTTCCACGAGCAGTACTTC. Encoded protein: CASSNQGQGFHEQYF. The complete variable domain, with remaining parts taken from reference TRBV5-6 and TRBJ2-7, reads DAGVTQSPTHLIKTRGQQVTLRCSPKSGHDTVSWYQQALGQGPQFIFQYYEEEERQRGNFPDRFSGHQFPNYSSELNVNALLLGDSALYLCASSNQGQGFHEQYFGPGTRLTVT.

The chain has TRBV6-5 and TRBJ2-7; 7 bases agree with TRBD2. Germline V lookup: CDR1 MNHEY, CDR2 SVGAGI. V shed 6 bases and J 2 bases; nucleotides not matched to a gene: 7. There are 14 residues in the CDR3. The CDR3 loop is CASSPFRGAYEQYF. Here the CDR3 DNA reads TGTGCCAGCAGCCCCTTCCGGGGGGCCTACGAGCAGTACTTC.

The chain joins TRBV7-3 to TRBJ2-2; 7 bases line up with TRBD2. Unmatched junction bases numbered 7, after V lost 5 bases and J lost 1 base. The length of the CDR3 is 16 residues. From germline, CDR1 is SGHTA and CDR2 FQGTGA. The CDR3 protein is CASSHRGGGNTGELFF. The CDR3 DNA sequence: TGTGCCAGCAGCCATAGGGGCGGGGGGAACACCGGGGAGCTGTTTTTT.

The CDR3 loop reads CASKNQGNEQFF. The DNA for the CDR3 is TGTGCCAGCAAAAATCAGGGTAATGAGCAGTTCTTC. The chain couples TRBV25-1 to TRBJ2-1; tentatively, D is TRBD1 (5 bases). Looked up from germline, CDR1 is MGHDK and CDR2 is SYGVNS. With 7 bases removed from V and 7 bases from J, the gap between germline ends came to 11 bases. The CDR3 sequence is 12 residues long. Full variable domain (outside the CDR3, taken from reference TRBV25-1 and TRBJ2-1): EADIYQTPRYLVIGTGKKITLECSQTMGHDKMYWYQQDPGMELHLIHYSYGVNSTEKGDLSSESTVSRIRTEHFPLTLESARPSHTSQYLCASKNQGNEQFFGPGTRLTVL.

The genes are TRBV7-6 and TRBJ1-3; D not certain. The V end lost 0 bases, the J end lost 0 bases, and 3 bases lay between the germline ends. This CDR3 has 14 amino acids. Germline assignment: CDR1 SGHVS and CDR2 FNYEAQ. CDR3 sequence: CASSLAGSGNTIYF. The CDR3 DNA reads TGTGCCAGCAGCTTAGCCGGCTCTGGAAACACCATATATTTT.

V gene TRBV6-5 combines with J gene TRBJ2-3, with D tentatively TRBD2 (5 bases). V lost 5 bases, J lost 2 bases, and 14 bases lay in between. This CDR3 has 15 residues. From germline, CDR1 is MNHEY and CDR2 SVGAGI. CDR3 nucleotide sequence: TGTGCCAGCAGTCCCCGGACTGACACCACAGATACGCAGTATTTT. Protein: CASSPRTDTTDTQYF.

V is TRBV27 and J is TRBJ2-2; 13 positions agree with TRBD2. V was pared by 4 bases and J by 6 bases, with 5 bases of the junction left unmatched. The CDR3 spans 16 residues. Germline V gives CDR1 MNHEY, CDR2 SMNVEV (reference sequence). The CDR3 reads CASSYRTSGSPGELFF. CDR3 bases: TGTGCCAGCAGTTACCGGACTAGCGGGAGCCCCGGGGAGCTGTTTTTT.

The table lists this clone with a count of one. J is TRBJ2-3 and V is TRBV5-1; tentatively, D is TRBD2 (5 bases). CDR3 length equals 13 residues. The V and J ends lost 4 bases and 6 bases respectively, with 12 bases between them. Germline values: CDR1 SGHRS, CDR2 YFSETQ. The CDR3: CASSRRASDTQYF. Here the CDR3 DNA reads TGCGCCAGCAGCCGGCGGGCTAGCGATACGCAGTATTTT. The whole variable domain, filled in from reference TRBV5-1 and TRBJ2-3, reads KAGVTQTPRYLIKTRGQQVTLSCSPISGHRSVSWYQQTPGQGLQFLFEYFSETQRNKGNFPGRFSGRQFSNSRSEMNVSTLELGDSALYLCASSRRASDTQYFGPGTRLTVL.

The CDR3 is CASSLGGGQLMNTEAFF. For the CDR3, the DNA is TGTGCCAGCAGCTTAGGTGGGGGACAACTCATGAACACTGAAGCTTTCTTT. The chain has TRBV7-6 and TRBJ1-1, with D maybe TRBD1 (6 bases). Trimming left V 1 base short and J 0 bases short, with 15 bases between. Germline V gene sequence: CDR1 SGHVS, CDR2 FNYEAQ. This CDR3 is 17 amino acids long.

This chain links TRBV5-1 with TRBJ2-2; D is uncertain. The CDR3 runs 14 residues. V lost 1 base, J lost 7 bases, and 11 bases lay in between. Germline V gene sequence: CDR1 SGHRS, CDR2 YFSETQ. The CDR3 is CASSLTNSVGELFF. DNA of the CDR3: TGCGCCAGCAGCTTGACAAATTCAGTCGGGGAGCTGTTTTTT.

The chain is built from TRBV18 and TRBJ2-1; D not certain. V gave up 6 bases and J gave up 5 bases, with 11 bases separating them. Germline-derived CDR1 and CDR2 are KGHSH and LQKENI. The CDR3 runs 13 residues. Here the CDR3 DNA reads TGTGCCAGCTCCCTAGAGCAGGACAATGAGCAGTTCTTC. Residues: CASSLEQDNEQFF.

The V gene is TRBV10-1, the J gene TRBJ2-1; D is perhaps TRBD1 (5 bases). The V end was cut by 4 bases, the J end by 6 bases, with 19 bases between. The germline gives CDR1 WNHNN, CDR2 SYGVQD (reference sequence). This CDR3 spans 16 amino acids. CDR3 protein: CASSVSQGNPINEQFF. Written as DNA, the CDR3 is TGCGCCAGCAGTGTCTCCCAGGGAAACCCAATCAATGAGCAGTTCTTC.

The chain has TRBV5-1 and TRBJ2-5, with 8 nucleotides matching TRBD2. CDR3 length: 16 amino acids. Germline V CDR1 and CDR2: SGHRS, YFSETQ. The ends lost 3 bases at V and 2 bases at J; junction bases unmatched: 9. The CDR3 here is CASSSGAGEGQETQYF. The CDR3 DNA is TGCGCCAGCAGCTCGGGAGCGGGAGAGGGACAAGAGACCCAGTACTTC.